One TCR beta chain is described in this entry. Its specificity is not known. This specimen belongs to a study of STAT5B mutations in CD4+ large granular lymphocyte leukemia. This was a survey-level run. Here immunoSEQ multiplex PCR was the method, and the copy in TCRdb shows in-frame clones only, minus some. Seen here are approximately 21,000 clones, around 79% observed once, and the top ten hold 0.42%. The germline V gene has CDR1 MRHNA and CDR2 SNTAGT. The CDR3 is 15 residues long. The J segment lost 5 bases and the V segment lost 8 bases, leaving 13 bases of the junction unmatched. Study-level findings and limits: Patient CD4-sorted repertoires stayed more clonal than healthy ones after leukemic-clone removal. Top patient clones used TRBV06 genes more often: 8/27 versus 2/35 in controls.

Controls came from buffy coats of healthy blood donors. This receptor was obtained from a human donor in good health. Sequences were obtained from CD4+ T cells from blood buffy coats. The gene calls are TRBV6-4 and TRBJ2-3; TRBD1 aligns across 7 bases. The CDR3: CASAPGGPGGDTQYF. CDR3 nucleotides: TGTGCCAGCGCCCCAGGGGGTCCAGGGGGAGATACGCAGTATTTT.